This T cell receptor (beta chain) was retrieved from a study of cytomegalovirus exposure and HLA in healthy donors. Study-wide results and limits: Cytomegalovirus status was reportedly diagnosed by the classifier with high sensitivity and specificity.

Only in-frame clones appear in the TCRdb table, and some are missing; sequencing was by immunoSEQ multiplex PCR. The profile covers roughly 62,000 clones, with 90% to 95% appearing a single time and 2.2% taken by the ten largest. As to this clone: Its antigen is not identified.

CDR1 SGHDT and CDR2 YYEEEE come from the germline V gene. The CDR3 spans 19 residues. The chain carries TRBV5-6 and TRBJ2-5; the match to TRBD2 covers 9 bases. The J call may be mistaken, given a closer DNA end match to TRBJ2-7. Sequenced input: PBMCs. This sequence was found in a woman in her 30s in good health and CMV-seronegative. The CDR3 DNA reads TGTGCCAGCAAGCAGTCCCGGCTAGCGGGACCGAGAGGATTCTACGAGCAGTACTTC. Protein: CASKQSRLAGPRGFYEQYF.